The rows below give T cell receptor beta chains drawn from one sample of a study of blood T cell repertoires in COVID-19. Clones were sequenced by immunoSEQ multiplex PCR, and TCRdb holds only the in-frame ones, with some missing. The data contain about 200,000 clones, 80% of them seen just once; the ten biggest clones take up 6.9%. Sequenced sample: peripheral blood. Receptors were obtained from a man between 60 and 70 years old with acute or convalescent COVID-19. CDR3s include the opening cysteine and the closing phenylalanine or tryptophan. D genes are given only for firm matches. Size is omitted from some rows. Given values are once, few, many or a class for expanded clones.

d_call j_call v_call clone_size cdr3_nt cdr3_aa
NA TRBJ1-2 TRBV29-1 NA TGCAGCGTTGAAGGCCAGGGGAACTATGGCTACACCTTC CSVEGQGNYGYTF
NA TRBJ1-2 TRBV19 NA TGTGCCAGTACTCCCGGGTGGCGTTTTGGCTACACCTTC CASTPGWRFGYTF
NA TRBJ1-1 TRBV20-1 NA TGCAGTGCTAGACCCGGGACAGAAGCTTTCTTT CSARPGTEAFF
NA TRBJ1-1 TRBV7-8 few TGTGCCAGCAGCTTGGGGTTAGGGGGCACTGAAGCTTTCTTT CASSLGLGGTEAFF
TRBD1 TRBJ1-2 TRBV7-6 NA TGTGCCAGCAGAGGACAGGGCTCCTATGGCTACACCTTC CASRGQGSYGYTF
TRBD1 TRBJ2-1 TRBV14 NA TGTGCCAGCAGCCGAAGACGACAGGGAGATGAGCAGTTCTTC CASSRRRQGDEQFF
TRBD2 TRBJ2-7 TRBV2 NA TGTGCCAGCAGTGGCCCGACTAGCGGGGGTTACGAGCAGTACTTC CASSGPTSGGYEQYF
TRBD2 TRBJ2-1 TRBV5-1 few TGCGCCAGCAGCTTGACTAGCGGGGTATACAATGAGCAGTTCTTC CASSLTSGVYNEQFF
NA TRBJ1-3 TRBV18 many TGTGCCAGCTCACAAGCTCTCCCGGGTAGTGGAAACACCATATATTTT CASSQALPGSGNTIYF
TRBD1 TRBJ1-2 TRBV6-2/TRBV6-3 once TGTGCCAGCAGCCAGTTGGGACAGGGAGGATTGTATGGCTACACCTTC CASSQLGQGGLYGYTF
NA TRBJ1-5 TRBV7-2 NA TGTGCCAGCAGCTTAGCGGGCGATCAGCCCCAGCATTTT CASSLAGDQPQHF
TRBD2 TRBJ2-1 TRBV5-1 NA TGCGCCAGCACCCCTAGCGGGGCGGTGGGGAATGAGCAGTTCTTC CASTPSGAVGNEQFF
TRBD2 TRBJ2-5 TRBV4-3 once TGCGCCAGCAGCCTTGGACTAGCGGGGACCCAAGAGACCCAGTACTTC CASSLGLAGTQETQYF
NA TRBJ2-7 TRBV1 NA TGCACCAGCAGCCAAGATCACCATGGAAGCGGAGTCCACCACGAGCAGTACTTC CTSSQDHHGSGVHHEQYF
TRBD1 TRBJ1-5 TRBV30 NA TGTGCCTGGAGTGTACGGACAGGGACGAATCAGCCCCAGCATTTT CAWSVRTGTNQPQHF
NA TRBJ1-1 TRBV7-3 NA TGTGCCAGCAGCTTAATGGGGGGGAACACTGAAGCTTTCTTT CASSLMGGNTEAFF
NA TRBJ2-1 TRBV19 NA TGTGCCAGTAGTATTCCGGGGGTCCTGAATGAGCAGTTCTTC CASSIPGVLNEQFF
TRBD2 TRBJ2-1 TRBV6-5 NA TGTGCCAGCAAGATGGGACTAGCGGGTTACAATGAGCAGTTCTTC CASKMGLAGYNEQFF
TRBD2 TRBJ2-3 TRBV19 NA TGTGCCAGTAGTCTGACTAGCGGGACCCGAGATACGCAGTATTTT CASSLTSGTRDTQYF
NA TRBJ1-2 TRBV2 NA TGTGCCAGCAGTGATCAGGGGAGGGCCTATGGCTACACCTTC CASSDQGRAYGYTF
NA TRBJ2-1 TRBV7-3 NA TGTGCCAGCAGCTTAACGCGGGGCTCCTACAATGAGCAGTTCTTC CASSLTRGSYNEQFF
TRBD2 TRBJ2-1 TRBV3-1/TRBV3-2 once TGTGCCAGCAGCCAAGGGCCGCGGGGGGTTGTCAATGAGCAGTTCTTC CASSQGPRGVVNEQFF
NA TRBJ2-1 TRBV4-1 few TGCGCCAGCAGCCAAGAGCCGGCGGTCTCCGGCAATGAGCAGTTCTTC CASSQEPAVSGNEQFF
TRBD2 TRBJ2-1 TRBV5-1 NA TGCGCCAGCAGCCTAGGACTAGCAGATTACAATGAGCAGTTCTTC CASSLGLADYNEQFF
TRBD1 TRBJ1-2 TRBV6-5 NA TGTGCCAGCAGTTACGGACAGGGCAAGGGCTACACCTTC CASSYGQGKGYTF
NA TRBJ1-5 TRBV28 NA TGTGCCAGCAGTCCCCTATTGGCAGGGCCAGATCCCCAGCATTTT CASSPLLAGPDPQHF
NA TRBJ1-5 TRBV25-1 once TGTGCCAGCAGAGAACCCCCGGTTGTCAGCAATCAGCCCCAGCATTTT CASREPPVVSNQPQHF
TRBD2 TRBJ2-3 TRBV4-1 NA TGCGCCAGCAGCCAAAGACTAGCGGGAGGGGGCACAGATACGCAGTATTTT CASSQRLAGGGTDTQYF
NA TRBJ1-5 TRBV28 NA TGTGCCAGCAGTCTCAATCAGCCCCAGCATTTT CASSLNQPQHF
TRBD1 TRBJ2-7 TRBV18 few TGTGCCAGCTCACCTGTCAGGGACAGTTCCTACGAGCAGTACTTC CASSPVRDSSYEQYF
NA TRBJ2-1 TRBV2 NA TGTGCCAGCAGTTCTTACACCAACTCCTACAATGAGCAGTTCTTC CASSSYTNSYNEQFF
TRBD1 TRBJ1-2 TRBV18 NA TGTGCCAGCTCACGGGCCGGACAGGGGAACTATGGCTACACCTTC CASSRAGQGNYGYTF
TRBD1 TRBJ1-1 TRBV2 NA TGTGCCAGCAGACGACAGGGGGGGCCGAACACTGAAGCTTTCTTT CASRRQGGPNTEAFF
NA TRBJ2-7 TRBV28 NA TGTGCCAGCGGTAGCTACGAGCAGTACTTC CASGSYEQYF
TRBD2 TRBJ2-1 TRBV7-2 NA TGTGCCAGCAGCGTTAGCGGGGGTACTGATGAGCAGTTCTTC CASSVSGGTDEQFF
TRBD2 TRBJ2-3 TRBV10-1 NA TGCGCCAGCAGTGAGTTTAGCGGGAGCACAGATACGCAGTATTTT CASSEFSGSTDTQYF
TRBD2 TRBJ2-2 TRBV25-1 NA TGTGCCAGCAGTGAATTTGGACTAGCCCTATACACCGGGGAGCTGTTTTTT CASSEFGLALYTGELFF
NA TRBJ2-1 TRBV7-6 few TGTGCCAGCAGCTTATCAGGGACAAGGTACAATGAGCAGTTCTTC CASSLSGTRYNEQFF
TRBD1 TRBJ1-1 TRBV23-1 NA TGCGCCAGCAGTCAATCCCACAGGGCAGGGGGGTCTCTGAACACTGAAGCTTTCTTT CASSQSHRAGGSLNTEAFF
NA TRBJ1-2 TRBV4-1 few TGCGCCAGCAGCCAAGTGGGCAAAAACTATGGCTACACCTTC CASSQVGKNYGYTF
NA TRBJ2-7 TRBV24-1 NA TGTGCCACCAGTGATACTAGTGGCGCCTCTGGGGTCTACGAGCAGTACTTC CATSDTSGASGVYEQYF
TRBD1 TRBJ1-3 TRBV18 NA TGTGCCAGCTCACCTCGGACAGGGCTGGGCTCTGGAAACACCATATATTTT CASSPRTGLGSGNTIYF
NA TRBJ2-2 TRBV27 NA TGTGCCAGCAGTTTAATGAGTAACACCGGGGAGCTGTTTTTT CASSLMSNTGELFF
NA TRBJ2-5 TRBV11-2 NA TGTGCCAGCAGCTTAGGCCTAAAAGAGACCCAGTACTTC CASSLGLKETQYF
NA TRBJ2-3 TRBV4-1 NA TGCGCCAGCAGCCAAGCTAGTATCGGGGCAGATACGCAGTATTTT CASSQASIGADTQYF
TRBD2 TRBJ2-3 TRBV3-1/TRBV3-2 once TGTGCCAGCAGCCAAGGTCTAGCGGGCGTTAGCACAGATACGCAGTATTTT CASSQGLAGVSTDTQYF
TRBD1 TRBJ1-6 TRBV6-6 NA TGTGCCAGCAGTCCAACAGGGGTCTCACCCCTCCACTTT CASSPTGVSPLHF
NA TRBJ1-1 TRBV7-9 NA TGTGCCAGCAGCTTAATCCCTGTCACTGAAGCTTTCTTT CASSLIPVTEAFF
TRBD1 TRBJ2-1 TRBV10-3 NA TGTGCCATAAGGCAGGGGGCAAATGAGCAGTTCTTC CAIRQGANEQFF
TRBD2 TRBJ2-1 TRBV6-4 NA TGTGCCAGCAGTGACTCCGAGGATGCGGGAGGAGAGGACAATGAGCAGTTCTTC CASSDSEDAGGEDNEQFF
NA TRBJ2-4 TRBV24-1 NA TGTGCCACCAGTGACCCCGGGATCAAAAACATTCAGTACTTC CATSDPGIKNIQYF
TRBD1 TRBJ1-4 TRBV19 NA TGTGCCAGACGAACCGACAGGGATAATGAAAAACTGTTTTTT CARRTDRDNEKLFF
NA TRBJ2-3 TRBV6-5 NA TGTGCCAGCAGCACTACGACAGGTACAGATACGCAGTATTTT CASSTTTGTDTQYF
NA TRBJ2-3 TRBV28 NA TGTGCCAGCGCGGATATGGCGGGGACGCAGTATTTT CASADMAGTQYF
NA TRBJ1-5 TRBV9 NA TGTGCCAGCAGCGCTAATGTTGGCAATCAGCCCCAGCATTTT CASSANVGNQPQHF
NA TRBJ1-2 TRBV6-5 NA TGTGCCAGCAGTTCCGGGAACCCAGTTTATTATGGCTACACCTTC CASSSGNPVYYGYTF
TRBD1 TRBJ1-4 TRBV4-2 NA TGTGCCAGCAGCCTCGGGACAGGGACTGAAAAACTGTTTTTT CASSLGTGTEKLFF
NA TRBJ2-5 TRBV27 once TGTGCCAGCAGCCAGGGGCAAGAGACCCAGTACTTC CASSQGQETQYF
NA TRBJ2-1 TRBV2 NA TGTGCCAGCAGTGGATTCCAGGGATGGGCCAATGAGCAGTTCTTC CASSGFQGWANEQFF